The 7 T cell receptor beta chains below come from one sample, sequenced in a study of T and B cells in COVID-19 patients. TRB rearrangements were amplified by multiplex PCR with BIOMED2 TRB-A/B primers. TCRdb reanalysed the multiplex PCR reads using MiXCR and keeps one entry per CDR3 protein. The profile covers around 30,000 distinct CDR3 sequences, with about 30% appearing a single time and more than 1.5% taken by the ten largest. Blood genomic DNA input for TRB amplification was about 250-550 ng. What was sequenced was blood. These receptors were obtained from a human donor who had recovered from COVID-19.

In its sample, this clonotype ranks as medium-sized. CDR3 sequence (DNA): TGCAGCGTGGGACTAGCGTCGAGCTCCTACAATGAGCAGTTCTTC. Translated, it gives CSVGLASSSYNEQFF. J is TRBJ2-1 and V is TRBV29-1, with 10 bases identical to TRBD2. V lost 6 bases and J lost 0; bases outside the gene matches: 5. This CDR3 spans 15 amino acids. In germline, CDR1 is SQVTM, CDR2 ANQGSEA.

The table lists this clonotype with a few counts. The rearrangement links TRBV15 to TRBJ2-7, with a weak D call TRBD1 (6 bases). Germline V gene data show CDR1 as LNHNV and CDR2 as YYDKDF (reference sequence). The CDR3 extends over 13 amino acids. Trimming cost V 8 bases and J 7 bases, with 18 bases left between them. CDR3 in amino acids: CATRTARLGEQYF. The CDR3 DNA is TGTGCCACCCGGACAGCCCGATTAGGGGAGCAGTACTTC.

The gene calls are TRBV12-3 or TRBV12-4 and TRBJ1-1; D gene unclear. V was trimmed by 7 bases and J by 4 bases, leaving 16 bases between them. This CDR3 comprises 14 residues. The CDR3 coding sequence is TGTGCCAGCACCTTGGGTGTGGGCGGCACTGAAGCTTTCTTT. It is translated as CASTLGVGGTEAFF.

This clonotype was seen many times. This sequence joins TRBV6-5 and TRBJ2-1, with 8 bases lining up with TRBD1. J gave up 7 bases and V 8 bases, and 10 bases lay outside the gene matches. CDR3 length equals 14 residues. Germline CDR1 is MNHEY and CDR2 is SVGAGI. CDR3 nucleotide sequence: TGTGCCAGCTCCCCAGGGGGCTTGATGAATGAGCAGTTCTTC. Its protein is CASSPGGLMNEQFF.

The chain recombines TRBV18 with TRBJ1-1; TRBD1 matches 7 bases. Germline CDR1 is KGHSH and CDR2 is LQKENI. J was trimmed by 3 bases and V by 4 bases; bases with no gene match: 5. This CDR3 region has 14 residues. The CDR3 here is CASSLDRVDTEAFF. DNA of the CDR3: TGTGCCAGCTCACTCGACAGGGTTGACACTGAAGCTTTCTTT.

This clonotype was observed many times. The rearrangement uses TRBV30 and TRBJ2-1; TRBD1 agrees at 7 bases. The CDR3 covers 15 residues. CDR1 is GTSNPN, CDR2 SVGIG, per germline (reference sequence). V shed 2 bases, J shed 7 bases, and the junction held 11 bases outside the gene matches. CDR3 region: CAWSPQGVRENEQFF. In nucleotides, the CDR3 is TGTGCCTGGAGTCCCCAGGGGGTCCGGGAAAATGAGCAGTTCTTC.

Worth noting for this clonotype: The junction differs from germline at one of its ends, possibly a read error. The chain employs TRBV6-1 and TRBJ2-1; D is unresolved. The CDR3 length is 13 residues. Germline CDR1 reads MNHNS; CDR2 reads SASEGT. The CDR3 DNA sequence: TGTGCCATCAGTTCATCAGGTTACAATGAGCAGTTCTTC. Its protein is CAISSSGYNEQFF.